One and the same sample provided the 31 T cell receptor beta chains below, sequenced in a study of cytomegalovirus exposure and HLA in healthy donors. PCR employed 60 Vbeta and 13 Jbeta primers. The repertoire was sequenced with immunoSEQ multiplex PCR; TCRdb's copy has only in-frame clones and lacks some. The table has over 200,000 clones, about 75% seen once. Specimen: PBMCs. These receptors all stem from a woman in her twenties or thirties in good health and CMV-seronegative.

The genes are TRBV18 and TRBJ2-7, with TRBD2 matching 12 bases. The CDR3 runs to 17 residues. CDR1 KGHSH and CDR2 LQKENI come from the germline V gene. Trimming removed 4 bases from V and 10 bases from J; junction bases left unmatched: 17. The CDR3 nucleotides read TGTGCCAGCTCACGACGACTAGCGGGAGAAGTGCCCCCAGATCAGTACTTC. Its protein is CASSRRLAGEVPPDQYF.

The sample holds one count of this clone. For the CDR3, the DNA is TGCAGCGTTGCGGTAGCGTGGGATGTTACTAGCGGGACTCGGGCCAAAAACATTCAGTACTTC. Its protein is CSVAVAWDVTSGTRAKNIQYF. This chain uses TRBV29-1 with TRBJ2-4; 10 positions agree with TRBD2. This CDR3 region has 21 residues. CDR1 and CDR2 (germline): SQVTM, ANQGSEA. V trimming: 4 bases; J trimming: 1 base; junction bases outside the gene matches: 22.

The V gene is TRBV9, the J gene TRBJ2-2; 7 bases fit TRBD2. The CDR3 runs 15 residues. V dropped 7 bases and J dropped 6; count of bases not matched to a gene: 12. CDR1 SGDLS and CDR2 YYNGEE come from the germline V gene. The CDR3 reads CASGPRGAGAGELFF. In DNA, the CDR3 is TGTGCCAGCGGCCCAAGAGGCGCGGGGGCCGGGGAGCTGTTTTTT.

The J gene is TRBJ1-5, the V gene TRBV19, with 10 bases fitting TRBD1. The CDR3 has 14 residues. V lost 3 bases and J lost 9; bases outside the gene matches: 5. CDR1 LNHDA and CDR2 SQIVND come from the germline V gene (reference sequence). The CDR3 is CASSIGTGARPQHF. The CDR3 region has the DNA TGTGCCAGTAGTATCGGGACAGGGGCTAGGCCCCAGCATTTT.

There are a few counts of this clone. A far larger clone is a single base away, which makes a read error likely. The gene calls are TRBV15 and TRBJ2-7; D is unresolved. Germline values: CDR1 LNHNV, CDR2 YYDKDF (reference sequence). V shed 5 bases and J shed 4 bases, with 12 bases lying between them. This CDR3 spans 13 amino acids. The CDR3 sequence is CATSAGLNYEQYF. CDR3 bases: TGTGCCACCAGCGCCGGTCTCAATTACGAGCAGTACTTC.

The chain employs TRBV5-1 and TRBJ2-7, with 7 bases lining up with TRBD1. The CDR3 totals 17 residues. J lost 4 bases, V lost 2 bases, and 15 bases had no gene match. Germline V CDR1 and CDR2: SGHRS, YFSETQ. The CDR3 DNA reads as TGCGCCAGCAGCTTCGATCGTGGGGGACAGCAGATTTACGAGCAGTACTTC. Amino acid sequence: CASSFDRGGQQIYEQYF. The full variable domain, with the rest looked up from reference TRBV5-1 and TRBJ2-7, is KAGVTQTPRYLIKTRGQQVTLSCSPISGHRSVSWYQQTPGQGLQFLFEYFSETQRNKGNFPGRFSGRQFSNSRSEMNVSTLELGDSALYLCASSFDRGGQQIYEQYFGPGTRLTVT.

The rearrangement links TRBV2 to TRBJ1-2; D may be TRBD1 (6 bases). Germline V CDR1 and CDR2: SNHLY, FYNNEI. The CDR3 loop spans 15 amino acids. Trimming pared 6 bases from V and 4 bases from J, leaving 18 bases between. The CDR3 coding sequence is TGTGCCAGCAGCCAGGCAGGGGCTGGTGGCTATGGCTACACCTTC. This sequence encodes CASSQAGAGGYGYTF.

This chain uses TRBV5-5 with TRBJ1-1, with a weak D call TRBD1 (5 bases). Germline V gives CDR1 SGHKS, CDR2 YYEKEE (reference sequence). This CDR3 region has 15 residues. Deletions cut 3 bases from V and 8 bases from J, with 20 bases between. DNA for the CDR3: TGTGCCAGCAGCTGGAACCTCGGGGGATCCGCAGAAGCTTTCTTT. It specifies CASSWNLGGSAEAFF.

This clone was observed once. This chain links TRBV4-1 with TRBJ2-7; 12 bases are a match to TRBD1. Germline CDR1 and CDR2: MGHRA and YSYEKL. This CDR3 region has 15 residues. V gave up 5 bases and J gave up 4 bases; unmatched junction bases: 6. This CDR3 is CASSTEGQGAYEQYF. The CDR3 DNA reads TGCGCCAGCAGCACCGAGGGACAGGGGGCTTACGAGCAGTACTTC.

This chain uses TRBV7-3 with TRBJ1-1; D not resolved. Trimming removed 5 bases from V and 1 base from J, with 8 bases in between. Germline loops: CDR1 SGHTA, CDR2 FQGTGA. The CDR3 spans 13 residues. The CDR3 here is CASSTGENTEAFF. DNA for the CDR3: TGTGCCAGCAGCACCGGGGAGAACACTGAAGCTTTCTTT.

For this clone: The DNA is left out, because the CDR3 cannot be placed on it with certainty; the CDR3 is given as TCRdb lists it. The chain joins TRBV6-5 to TRBJ1-1; TRBD1, as called in the table, went unchecked against the DNA. CDR1 is MNHEY, CDR2 SVGAGI, per germline. The CDR3 is 15 residues long, counting both termini. CDR3 region: CASSSSRTENTEAFF.

The sample holds one count of this clone. This sequence joins TRBV27 and TRBJ2-7; D may be TRBD1 (5 bases). Germline CDR1 and CDR2: MNHEY and SMNVEV (reference sequence). This CDR3 has 14 residues. The V end lost 4 bases, the J end lost 1 base, and 11 bases lay between the germline ends. The CDR3 coding sequence is TGTGCCAGCAGTTATACAGGCTATTCCTACGAGCAGTACTTC. Translated: CASSYTGYSYEQYF.

This chain links TRBV4-1 with TRBJ2-1, with D perhaps TRBD2 (7 bases). Per germline, CDR1 MGHRA and CDR2 YSYEKL. Trimming removed 0 bases from V and 2 bases from J, with 14 bases in between. The CDR3 spans 17 residues. CDR3 residues: CASSQDEGGAAYNEQFF. The DNA of the CDR3 is TGCGCCAGCAGCCAAGACGAAGGGGGGGCCGCCTACAATGAGCAGTTCTTC.

The CDR3 bases are TGTGCCAGCAGTTCTTCAGGGCGAAGGACTGAAGCTTTCTTT. This encodes CASSSSGRRTEAFF. This chain uses TRBV25-1 with TRBJ1-1, with D possibly TRBD1 on 5 matching bases. The CDR3 contains 14 residues. Trimming pared 5 bases from V and 5 bases from J, leaving 15 bases between. CDR1 and CDR2 (germline): MGHDK, SYGVNS.

V and J are TRBV13 and TRBJ2-5; 11 bases match TRBD2. The CDR3 runs 17 residues. Germline V gene lookup returns CDR1 PRHDT and CDR2 FYEKMQ (reference sequence). V dropped 5 bases and J dropped 5; count of bases not matched to a gene: 13. The CDR3 here is CASSRRVAGGPEETQYF. CDR3 sequence (DNA): TGTGCCAGCAGCCGGCGAGTAGCGGGGGGGCCAGAGGAGACCCAGTACTTC. Together with reference TRBV13 and TRBJ2-5, the CDR3 gives the full variable domain: AAGVIQSPRHLIKEKRETATLKCYPIPRHDTVYWYQQGPGQDPQFLISFYEKMQSDKGSIPDRFSAQQFSDYHSELNMSSLELGDSALYFCASSRRVAGGPEETQYFGPGTRLLVL.

V usage is TRBV5-1 and J usage is TRBJ2-3, with TRBD1 matching 10 bases. V was clipped by 4 bases and J by 3 bases; unmatched bases: 5. The CDR3 totals 15 residues. CDR1 is SGHRS and CDR2 is YFSETQ in the germline V gene. CDR3 protein: CASSPGQGITDTQYF. Written as DNA, the CDR3 is TGCGCCAGCAGCCCGGGACAGGGGATTACAGATACGCAGTATTTT.

This sequence joins TRBV5-4 and TRBJ1-3; D uncertain. This CDR3 comprises 15 residues. V was clipped by 1 base and J by 3 bases, with 11 bases between them. CDR1 is SGHNT, CDR2 YYREEE, per germline (reference sequence). The CDR3, as DNA: TGTGCCAGCAGCTTGAATGGAGGACTTGGAAACACCATATATTTT. Translated, it gives CASSLNGGLGNTIYF.

The rearrangement uses TRBV19 and TRBJ1-3; D is unresolved. This CDR3 contains 16 residues. V lost 2 bases and J lost 0, with 11 bases in between. Germline assignment: CDR1 LNHDA and CDR2 SQIVND (reference sequence). The CDR3 DNA follows: TGTGCCAGTAGTATACAGCGGCCGAGCTCTGGAAACACCATATATTTT. Translated, it gives CASSIQRPSSGNTIYF. Based on the CDR3 plus reference TRBV19 and TRBJ1-3, the full variable domain is DGGITQSPKYLFRKEGQNVTLSCEQNLNHDAMYWYRQDPGQGLRLIYYSQIVNDFQKGDIAEGYSVSREKKESFPLTVTSAQKNPTAFYLCASSIQRPSSGNTIYFGEGSWLTVV.

The chain is built from TRBV7-3 and TRBJ2-2, with D possibly TRBD1 on 5 matching bases. The CDR3 is made up of 12 amino acids. Per germline, CDR1 SGHTA and CDR2 FQGTGA. Trimming left V 5 bases short and J 6 bases short, with 7 bases between. In nucleotides, the CDR3 is TGTGCCAGCAGCACAGGCCCCGGGGAGCTGTTTTTT. Translation: CASSTGPGELFF.

The chain links TRBV5-1 to TRBJ2-2, with 8 nucleotides matching TRBD2. V trimming: 7 bases; J trimming: 3 bases; junction bases outside the gene matches: 8. The CDR3 is 15 amino acids. CDR1 and CDR2 from the germline V gene are SGHRS and YFSETQ. CDR3 in amino acids: CASSPGGGYTGELFF. In nucleotides, the CDR3 is TGCGCCAGCTCGCCCGGGGGGGGCTACACCGGGGAGCTGTTTTTT.

The rearrangement joins TRBV12-5 to TRBJ1-2, with D possibly matching TRBD1 (5 bases). Looked up from germline, CDR1 is LGHNT and CDR2 is FRNRAP. This CDR3 region has 13 residues. Between the trimmed V and J ends, which lost 6 bases and 1 base, there was a span of 9 bases. The DNA of the CDR3 is TGTGCTAGTGGATCCCAGGGTAACTATGGCTACACCTTC. This translates into CASGSQGNYGYTF.

The rearrangement links TRBV9 to TRBJ2-5, with a weak D call TRBD2 (6 bases). Germline values: CDR1 SGDLS, CDR2 YYNGEE. The V end lost 4 bases, the J end lost 7 bases, and 17 bases lay between the germline ends. The CDR3 length is 14 residues. The CDR3 loop reads CASSPWMMEGTQYF. The CDR3 DNA reads TGTGCCAGCAGCCCTTGGATGATGGAGGGGACCCAGTACTTC.

The rearrangement uses TRBV7-6 and TRBJ1-3; 10 bases agree with TRBD1. The CDR3 has 15 amino acids. The junction had 5 bases not matched to a gene; V was cut back by 5 bases and J by 4 bases. Germline-derived CDR1 and CDR2 are SGHVS and FNYEAQ. In DNA, the CDR3 is TGTGCCAGCAGCGTGGGACAGGGGAAAGGAAACACCATATATTTT. This sequence encodes CASSVGQGKGNTIYF.

V is TRBV6-6 and J is TRBJ1-3, with D tentatively TRBD1 (5 bases). Germline V lookup: CDR1 MNHNY, CDR2 SVGAGI (reference sequence). The germline V and J ends were trimmed by 7 bases and 0 bases, with 16 bases remaining between them. The CDR3 runs 16 residues. DNA of the CDR3: TGTGCCAGCATTGCGGGCGGGGCGCTCTCTGGAAACACCATATATTTT. It translates to CASIAGGALSGNTIYF.

This chain joins TRBV6-1 and TRBJ2-7; tentative D call: TRBD1 (6 bases). Trimming took off 6 bases at V and 3 bases at J, with 15 bases between the two ends. Looked up from germline, CDR1 is MNHNS and CDR2 is SASEGT. The CDR3 is 14 residues long. The CDR3 sequence: CASSLDSRGYEQYF. The CDR3, as DNA: TGTGCCAGCAGCCTGGACAGTAGAGGCTACGAGCAGTACTTC.

This sequence joins TRBV5-4 and TRBJ1-1; 10 bases are shared with TRBD1. The CDR3 contains 15 residues. Germline-derived CDR1 and CDR2 are SGHNT and YYREEE (reference sequence). V shed 4 bases, J shed 4 bases, and the junction held 7 bases outside the gene matches. The DNA for the CDR3 is TGTGCCAGCAGCCCACCGGGACAGGGGAGCACTGAAGCTTTCTTT. The encoded protein is CASSPPGQGSTEAFF.

This rearrangement joins TRBV7-3 to TRBJ2-3; 9 bases align to TRBD2. Germline CDR1 SGHTA, CDR2 FQGTGA. Trimming at V came to 5 bases and at J to 6 bases, leaving 9 bases not matched to a gene. The CDR3 is 15 amino acids. CDR3 nucleotide sequence: TGTGCCAGCAGCCCCTATGGACTAGCGTGGGATACGCAGTATTTT. The encoded protein is CASSPYGLAWDTQYF.

The rearrangement joins TRBV6-5 to TRBJ1-4, with D maybe TRBD1 (6 bases). CDR3 length: 15 amino acids. V lost 6 bases, J lost 4 bases, and 15 bases lay in between. The germline CDR1 and CDR2 sequences are MNHEY and SVGAGI. CDR3 sequence reads: CASRQQGTLNEKLFF. CDR3 in DNA: TGTGCCAGCAGACAACAGGGAACCCTTAATGAAAAACTGTTTTTT.

Here the CDR3 DNA reads TGTGCCAGCAGACAGGGCGCGAACACCGGGGAGCTGTTTTTT. It encodes CASRQGANTGELFF. The chain couples TRBV13 to TRBJ2-2; D might be TRBD1 (6 bases). CDR1 and CDR2 from the germline V gene are PRHDT and FYEKMQ (reference sequence). The CDR3 sequence is 14 residues long. Trimming removed 6 bases from V and 0 bases from J, with 8 bases in between. Looking up the rest from reference TRBV13 and TRBJ2-2 gives the full variable domain: AAGVIQSPRHLIKEKRETATLKCYPIPRHDTVYWYQQGPGQDPQFLISFYEKMQSDKGSIPDRFSAQQFSDYHSELNMSSLELGDSALYFCASRQGANTGELFFGEGSRLTVL.

The V call is TRBV7-9, the J call TRBJ2-1; 7 bases are a match to TRBD2. In germline, CDR1 is SEHNR, CDR2 FQNEAQ (reference sequence). CDR3 length equals 17 residues. The V gene end was trimmed by 5 bases and the J gene end by 3 bases; junction bases not matched to a gene: 13. CDR3 in DNA: TGTGCCAGCAGCGGAGCGGGGACTGAACCTTACTACAATGAGCAGTTCTTC. Its protein is CASSGAGTEPYYNEQFF.

The chain uses TRBV10-3 and TRBJ1-5, with 12 bases fitting TRBD1. The CDR3 sequence is 17 residues long. The germline gives CDR1 ENHRY, CDR2 SYGVKD. V was clipped by 0 bases and J by 5 bases; unmatched bases: 5. The CDR3 spells CAISESAGQGAYQPQHF. The DNA of the CDR3 is TGTGCCATCAGTGAGTCAGCGGGACAGGGGGCGTATCAGCCCCAGCATTTT.